The 29 T cell receptor beta chains below all came from one sample that was sequenced in a study of long-term antiretroviral therapy in people with HIV. At survey level, the immunoSEQ assay was run in its v3.0 version. Sequencing used immunoSEQ multiplex PCR; TCRdb keeps in-frame clones, though not all of them. Found here are about 9,100 clones, around 77% of them singletons; the top ten hold around 14%. The sample consisted of unsorted PBMCs, taken 0.4 years before starting antiretroviral therapy. These receptors were obtained from a man aged 25 to 40 with HIV.

The chain recombines TRBV4-3 with TRBJ1-2; 8 bases line up with TRBD1. The CDR3 length is 15 residues. Germline V gives CDR1 LGHNA, CDR2 YSLEER. Germline trimming cut 0 bases from V and 8 bases from J; bases unmatched to any gene: 8. The CDR3 region has the DNA TGCGCCAGCAGCCAAGATGGTCAGGGGGCGGAGGGCTACACCTTC. Residues: CASSQDGQGAEGYTF.

V gene TRBV7-2 combines with J gene TRBJ1-6; D remains ambiguous. This CDR3 has 18 residues. V lost 3 bases and J 0 bases, leaving 15 bases between the germline ends. Germline loops: CDR1 SGHTA, CDR2 FQGNSA. In nucleotides, the CDR3 is TGTGCCAGCAGCTTTTTCATTTCTCTTAACTCCTATAATTCACCCCTCCACTTT. Translated, it gives CASSFFISLNSYNSPLHF.

The CDR3 DNA follows: TGTGCCAGCAGTGCCAAGGGACGGCCCTGGGACCAGCCCCAGCATTTT. This codes for CASSAKGRPWDQPQHF. This rearrangement joins TRBV28 to TRBJ1-5; D perhaps matches TRBD1 (5 bases). Deletions cut 5 bases from V and 7 bases from J, with 21 bases between. Germline CDR1 MDHEN, CDR2 SYDVKM. This CDR3 region has 16 residues. Based on the CDR3 plus reference TRBV28 and TRBJ1-5, the full variable domain is DVKVTQSSRYLVKRTGEKVFLECVQDMDHENMFWYRQDPGLGLRLIYFSYDVKMKEKGDIPEGYSVSREKKERFSLILESASTNQTSMYLCASSAKGRPWDQPQHFGDGTRLSIL.

This chain joins TRBV5-1 and TRBJ2-3, with 10 positions matching TRBD1. The trim removed 3 bases at V and 4 bases at J, leaving 5 bases unmatched. This CDR3 region has 15 residues. The germline V gene encodes CDR1 SGHRS and CDR2 YFSETQ. Here the CDR3 DNA reads TGCGCCAGCAGCTCCCGAGGGACAGGGGCAGATACGCAGTATTTT. Translating it yields CASSSRGTGADTQYF.

In nucleotides, the CDR3 is TGTGCCAGCAGTTTATGGACCATCCTGGGGCAGGCGGGCAATCAGCCCCAGCATTTT. Translating gives CASSLWTILGQAGNQPQHF. The chain carries TRBV28 and TRBJ1-5; possibly TRBD1 for D (5 bases). Trimming took 0 bases from V and 2 from J, leaving 20 bases between them. Germline V gives CDR1 MDHEN, CDR2 SYDVKM. This CDR3 region has 19 residues.

CDR3 in DNA: TGTGCCTGGGATAGACAGGGCGCTAACACTGAAGCTTTCTTT. It yields the protein CAWDRQGANTEAFF. The genes are TRBV30 and TRBJ1-1; 7 bases are a match to TRBD1. With 5 bases clipped from V and 2 bases from J, the junction kept 8 bases outside the gene matches. The CDR3 totals 14 residues. Germline V gene sequence: CDR1 GTSNPN, CDR2 SVGIG (reference sequence). The variable domain in full, with the rest retrieved from reference TRBV30 and TRBJ1-1, is SQTIHQWPATLVQPVGSPLSLECTVEGTSNPNLYWYRQAAGRGLQLLFYSVGIGQISSEVPQNLSASRPQDRQFILSSKKLLLSDSGFYLCAWDRQGANTEAFFGQGTRLTVV.

The chain combines TRBV6-4 with TRBJ1-6, with 10 bases matching TRBD1. The trim removed 4 bases at V and 5 bases at J, leaving 2 bases unmatched. The CDR3 extends over 15 amino acids. Per the germline V gene, CDR1 is MRHNA and CDR2 is SNTAGT. The CDR3 is CASSAGTGDNSPLHF. For the CDR3, the DNA is TGTGCCAGCAGTGCCGGGACAGGGGATAATTCACCCCTCCACTTT.

This sequence joins TRBV7-2 and TRBJ2-7; 10 positions agree with TRBD2. The V segment lost 5 bases and the J segment 2 bases; nucleotides outside the gene matches: 9. Per germline, CDR1 SGHTA and CDR2 FQGNSA. The CDR3 runs to 16 residues. CDR3 sequence: CASSRSLAGETYEQYF. CDR3 nucleotides: TGTGCCAGCAGCCGATCCCTAGCGGGAGAGACCTACGAGCAGTACTTC.

This chain connects TRBV25-1 to TRBJ2-1; D is undetermined. There are 13 residues in the CDR3. Germline CDR1 reads MGHDK; CDR2 reads SYGVNS. Trimming removed 1 base at V and 7 bases at J, with 8 bases between. The CDR3 bases are TGTGCCAGCAGTGAATTCGGCTTAAATGAGCAGTTCTTC. This translates into CASSEFGLNEQFF.

CDR3 coding DNA: TGCGCCAGCAGTGAATACCCCGTGAATCGGCTCTCTGGAAACACCATATATTTT. Its translation: CASSEYPVNRLSGNTIYF. The chain employs TRBV10-2 and TRBJ1-3; D is uncertain. Germline-derived CDR1 and CDR2 are WSHSY and SAAADI. V was clipped by 3 bases and J by 0 bases, with 18 bases between them. The CDR3 length is 18 residues.

This rearrangement joins TRBV5-1 to TRBJ2-7; 8 positions agree with TRBD1. Germline V CDR1 and CDR2: SGHRS, YFSETQ. There are 13 residues in the CDR3. The V and J ends lost 4 bases and 3 bases, in that order; junction bases with no gene match: 3. CDR3 in DNA: TGCGCCAGCAGCATCGGGACAGGCTACGAGCAGTACTTC. Its protein product is CASSIGTGYEQYF.

This clone is medium-sized (0.01 to 0.1%) in the sample. Other DNA sequences in this specimen translate into the identical CDR3. The chain links TRBV10-3 to TRBJ2-1; D is unclear. V was clipped by 4 bases and J by 7 bases, with 5 bases between them. The CDR3 consists of 11 residues. The germline gives CDR1 ENHRY, CDR2 SYGVKD. The CDR3 nucleotides are TGTGCCATCAGTGCCGGGAATGAGCAGTTCTTC. This encodes CAISAGNEQFF.

The chain recombines TRBV10-3 with TRBJ1-4; tentative D call: TRBD1 (5 bases). CDR3 length: 17 amino acids. CDR1 is ENHRY, CDR2 SYGVKD, per germline. The V gene lost 0 bases and the J gene lost 8 bases, with 19 bases spanning the gap. The DNA for the CDR3 is TGTGCCATCAGTGAGTCGCAGGCGGTCCAGGGTCGGGAAAAACTGTTTTTT. Amino acids: CAISESQAVQGREKLFF.

The rearrangement uses TRBV19 and TRBJ1-2; the match to TRBD1 covers 9 bases. In germline, CDR1 is LNHDA, CDR2 SQIVND (reference sequence). J lost 2 bases, V lost 9 bases, and 10 bases had no gene match. The CDR3 totals 15 residues. CDR3 in DNA: TGTGCCAGCACAACAGGGGGCCCGGGGAACTATGGCTACACCTTC. The encoded protein is CASTTGGPGNYGYTF.

The chain carries TRBV21-1 and TRBJ2-1. TRBV21-1 is annotated as a pseudogene. The length of the CDR3 is 16 residues. Here the CDR3 DNA reads TGTGCCAGCAGCAAACTTCTCCTTGGAAGGTACAATGAGCAGTTCTTC. Amino acid sequence: CASSKLLLGRYNEQFF.

This clone showed up just once. This sequence joins TRBV2 and TRBJ2-7, with 7 bases lining up with TRBD2. The CDR3 extends over 13 amino acids. Germline CDR1 is SNHLY and CDR2 is FYNNEI. V lost 8 bases and J lost 3; bases outside the gene matches: 7. CDR3 DNA: TGTGCCAGCTCCAGCGGGGTAATCTACGAGCAGTACTTC. Translating gives CASSSGVIYEQYF.

The chain combines TRBV28 with TRBJ2-7; tentatively, D is TRBD2 (6 bases). V lost 3 bases, J lost 9 bases, and 6 bases lay in between. This CDR3 contains 10 residues. Germline V gene sequence: CDR1 MDHEN, CDR2 SYDVKM. The CDR3 reads CASSFGRQYF. The CDR3 nucleotides are TGTGCCAGCAGTTTCGGGAGGCAGTACTTC.

This chain connects TRBV6-5 to TRBJ1-2; 11 bases map to TRBD1. Per the germline V gene, CDR1 is MNHEY and CDR2 is SVGAGI. Trimming took 8 bases from V and 8 from J; bases not matched to a gene: 4. This CDR3 is 12 amino acids long. CDR3 sequence (DNA): TGTGCCAGCGGACAGGGGGCGCGCGGCTACACCTTC. Its translation: CASGQGARGYTF.

The chain uses TRBV7-2 and TRBJ2-2, with D perhaps matching TRBD1 (7 bases). Germline loops: CDR1 SGHTA, CDR2 FQGNSA. The CDR3 length is 15 residues. V was cut by 5 bases and J by 6 bases, with 16 bases left in between. CDR3 nucleotides: TGTGCCAGCAGCCTTCAGGGGGGTGCAGCCGGGGAGCTGTTTTTT. Its protein product is CASSLQGGAAGELFF.

The rearrangement links TRBV29-1 to TRBJ2-3, with D tentatively TRBD1 (6 bases). Germline CDR1 is SQVTM and CDR2 is ANQGSEA. V was trimmed by 7 bases and J by 2 bases, leaving 13 bases between them. This CDR3 contains 13 residues. The CDR3 sequence: CSARRTATDTQYF. CDR3 nucleotides: TGCAGCGCCCGGAGGACAGCCACAGATACGCAGTATTTT.

This chain links TRBV7-2 with TRBJ1-3, with a weak D call TRBD1 (6 bases). V gave up 0 bases and J gave up 7 bases, with 13 bases separating them. CDR3 length: 15 amino acids. Germline CDR1 is SGHTA and CDR2 is FQGNSA. The CDR3 sequence is CASSLARGGRNTIYF. The CDR3 nucleotides are TGTGCCAGCAGCTTAGCCAGGGGCGGCCGGAACACCATATATTTT.

The V gene is TRBV6-4, the J gene TRBJ2-2, with TRBD2 as a possible D gene (6 bases). V lost 8 bases, J lost 3 bases, and 10 bases lay in between. Germline V CDR1 and CDR2: MRHNA, SNTAGT. CDR3 length: 13 residues. The CDR3 loop reads CASGLADTGELFF. The CDR3 DNA sequence: TGTGCCAGCGGTTTAGCGGACACCGGGGAGCTGTTTTTT.

The gene calls are TRBV18 and TRBJ1-5; D unresolved. The V gene lost 0 bases and the J gene lost 5 bases, with 2 bases spanning the gap. Germline CDR1 KGHSH, CDR2 LQKENI. The CDR3 totals 12 residues. CDR3 sequence reads: CASSPPDQPQHF. The CDR3 coding sequence is TGTGCCAGCTCACCACCAGATCAGCCCCAGCATTTT.

The chain recombines TRBV5-6 with TRBJ1-6; D gene ambiguous. The CDR3 runs to 12 residues. V was trimmed by 5 bases and J by 8 bases, leaving 8 bases between them. Looked up from germline, CDR1 is SGHDT and CDR2 is YYEEEE. CDR3 amino acids: CASSLRYSPLHF. For the CDR3, the DNA is TGTGCCAGCAGTCTTAGATATTCACCCCTCCACTTT.

Sample share makes this clone medium-sized. The chain employs TRBV28 and TRBJ2-3; TRBD2 aligns across 9 bases. This CDR3 comprises 15 residues. Trimming took 2 bases from V and 5 from J; bases not matched to a gene: 5. Per germline, CDR1 MDHEN and CDR2 SYDVKM. The CDR3 is CASSLLAGRGDTQYF. The DNA of the CDR3 is TGTGCCAGCAGTTTACTAGCGGGGCGGGGAGATACGCAGTATTTT. The complete variable domain, with remaining parts taken from reference TRBV28 and TRBJ2-3, reads DVKVTQSSRYLVKRTGEKVFLECVQDMDHENMFWYRQDPGLGLRLIYFSYDVKMKEKGDIPEGYSVSREKKERFSLILESASTNQTSMYLCASSLLAGRGDTQYFGPGTRLTVL.

This chain links TRBV19 with TRBJ2-6; 11 bases agree with TRBD1. The CDR3 extends over 18 amino acids. V shed 3 bases and J 3 bases; nucleotides not matched to a gene: 7. CDR1 is LNHDA, CDR2 SQIVND, per germline (reference sequence). The DNA of the CDR3 is TGTGCCAGTAGTATCGGCGGGACAGGGGGACGTGGGGCCAACGTCCTGACTTTC. This encodes CASSIGGTGGRGANVLTF.

This sequence joins TRBV7-9 and TRBJ2-1; 9 bases agree with TRBD1. Per the germline V gene, CDR1 is SEHNR and CDR2 is FQNEAQ (reference sequence). The ends lost 1 base at V and 5 bases at J; junction bases unmatched: 6. The CDR3 consists of 16 residues. CDR3 sequence reads: CASSLVWDRADNEQFF. The CDR3 bases are TGTGCCAGCAGCTTAGTATGGGACAGGGCGGACAATGAGCAGTTCTTC.

The chain carries TRBV28 and TRBJ2-3; no definite D call. Germline V CDR1 and CDR2: MDHEN, SYDVKM. The germline V and J ends were trimmed by 5 bases and 2 bases, with 17 bases remaining between them. This CDR3 has 16 residues. For the CDR3, the DNA is TGTGCCAGCAGTCTAGGAGCCGCGCCTCACACAGATACGCAGTATTTT. It is translated as CASSLGAAPHTDTQYF.

This chain uses TRBV5-1 with TRBJ1-5; D is possibly TRBD1 (6 bases). The V and J ends lost 4 bases and 1 base respectively, with 12 bases between them. CDR3 length: 15 residues. Per germline, CDR1 SGHRS and CDR2 YFSETQ. CDR3 sequence: CASSPRGASNQPQHF. CDR3 bases: TGCGCCAGCAGCCCCAGGGGAGCGAGCAATCAGCCCCAGCATTTT.